This T cell receptor beta chain was captured by sequencing in a study of blood T cell repertoires in COVID-19. Whole-study context: Whether acute or convalescent, the COVID-19 samples came from the United States, Italy and Spain. T cells, B-cell-depleted T cells, or PBMCs supplied cDNA or gDNA.

Germline CDR1 reads SGHRS; CDR2 reads YFSETQ. This CDR3 contains 13 residues. Trimming removed 4 bases from V and 2 bases from J; junction bases left unmatched: 3. Original processing methods: Amplification with reference gene primers provided the estimates of nucleated cell counts. Assay: immunoSEQ multiplex PCR; the TCRdb copy retains only in-frame clones and omits some. That table furnishes V, J and clone size, whereas the DNA furnished D and trimming. The data hold some 100,000 clones, with around 80% observed a single time. The sequenced sample consisted of peripheral blood. V gene TRBV5-1 combines with J gene TRBJ2-7; 7 bases are shared with TRBD1. The sequence derives from a man aged 50 to 60 with acute or convalescent COVID-19. DNA for the CDR3: TGCGCCAGCAGCGACAGGGCTCCCTACGAGCAGTACTTC. It translates to CASSDRAPYEQYF.